This section outlines one TCR beta chain sequence together with its context. Its antigen is unknown. This record belongs to a study of cytomegalovirus exposure and HLA in healthy donors. Study results and limitations: Cytomegalovirus status was reportedly diagnosed by the classifier with high sensitivity and specificity. The listing of approximately 160 TCR beta chains classed them as cytomegalovirus-associated.

CDR1 and CDR2 from the germline V gene are SGHNT and YYREEE (reference sequence). J was trimmed by 0 bases and V by 0 bases; bases with no gene match: 2. This CDR3 contains 15 residues. Libraries were prepared by immunoSEQ multiplex PCR; TCRdb keeps only in-frame clonotypes and omits some of them. The data hold about 280,000 clones, with over 75% observed a single time. From the approximately 120-subject validation cohort, which was separate from the approximately 670-subject first cohort, the donors were drawn. Specimen: PBMCs. V and J are TRBV5-4 and TRBJ1-2; 7 positions agree with TRBD1. The source is a woman between 18 and 29 years old in good health and CMV-seronegative. The CDR3: CASSLVQGTNYGYTF. CDR3 bases: TGTGCCAGCAGCTTGGTACAGGGGACTAACTATGGCTACACCTTC.